These T cell receptor beta chains were read from a single sample in a study of cytomegalovirus exposure and HLA in healthy donors. The table came from immunoSEQ multiplex PCR; TCRdb's copy has only in-frame clones and leaves some out. The table shows approximately 100,000 clones, with about 89% occurring only once. Source material: PBMCs. These receptors were collected from a man aged 30 to 45 in good health and CMV-seropositive. Both conserved end residues are part of each CDR3. Fields, in order: clone size, V gene, D gene, J gene, CDR3 DNA, CDR3 protein. A D gene is named only where the DNA matches it firmly. Size values are once, few and many counts, or a class for expanded clones, and some rows have none.

-	TRBV11-3	TRBD1	TRBJ2-7	TGTGCCAGCATCCACTCCGGGACAGGGGAAAATACGTGCGAGCAGTACTTC	CASIHSGTGENTCEQYF
-	TRBV2	-	TRBJ1-1	TGTGCCAGCAGTGATGGCCAGGGGAACACTGAAGCTTTCTTT	CASSDGQGNTEAFF
-	TRBV30	TRBD1	TRBJ1-4	TGTGCCTGGAGTGTCTGGACAGGGGGCAGAAAACTGTTTTTT	CAWSVWTGGRKLFF
-	TRBV6-6	TRBD1	TRBJ1-3	TGTGCCAGCACCCGCAGGGGGCTTGGAAACACCATATATTTT	CASTRRGLGNTIYF
-	TRBV15	TRBD2	TRBJ2-3	TGTGCCACCAGCATAGGGACTAGCGGCACAGATACGCAGTATTTT	CATSIGTSGTDTQYF
few	TRBV14	-	TRBJ1-4	TGTGCCAGCAGCCAAGGCCCAGGGGCAGGTGAAAAACTGTTTTTT	CASSQGPGAGEKLFF
-	TRBV4-1	-	TRBJ1-2	TGCGCCAGCAGCCGGCTGATTGTGGCGGATTATGGCTACACCTTC	CASSRLIVADYGYTF
once	TRBV5-8	TRBD1	TRBJ1-5	TGTGCCAGCAGCTTGGCGACAGGGATAGATCAGCCCCAGCATTTT	CASSLATGIDQPQHF
medium-sized	TRBV5-1	-	TRBJ2-6	TGCGCCAGCAGCTTGGGGACTACAGTCGCCCCTAGCTCTGGGGCCAACGTCCTGACTTTC	CASSLGTTVAPSSGANVLTF
-	TRBV5-6	-	TRBJ2-5	TGTGCCAGCAGCACGGCTAGAATCTGGGAGACCCAGTACTTC	CASSTARIWETQYF
-	TRBV5-1	TRBD2	TRBJ2-1	TGCGCCAGCAGACTAGCGGGAGACAATGAGCAGTTCTTC	CASRLAGDNEQFF
-	TRBV5-1	TRBD2	TRBJ2-7	TGCGCCAGCAGCATTGGGACTAGCGGGGCCTACGAGCAGTACTTC	CASSIGTSGAYEQYF
-	TRBV2	-	TRBJ1-2	TGTGCCAGCAGCCTGGGCCAGGGCTATGGCTACACCTTC	CASSLGQGYGYTF